Listed below are T cell receptor beta chains from one sample, sequenced in a study of T cell responses to AZD1222 COVID-19 vaccine. TCRdb's table, derived via immunoSEQ multiplex PCR, lists solely in-frame clones and lacks some. This sample carries tens of thousands of clones, around 80% of them seen once, and the ten largest clones take 9% to 14%. The sample consisted of peripheral blood, taken on day 0 of AZD1222 vaccination. Receptors were obtained from an adult in good health. Each CDR3 is given with its conserved first and last residue. A D gene is named only where the DNA matches it firmly. Clone size is stated in some rows and not others, as once, few, many or a class when expanded.

clone_size	v_call	j_call	d_call	cdr3_aa	cdr3_nt
NA	TRBV28	TRBJ2-6	TRBD1	CASLTGNGANVLTF	TGTGCCAGCTTGACAGGGAACGGGGCCAACGTCCTGACTTTC
NA	TRBV30	TRBJ1-1	TRBD1	CAWSVLHRGGPEAFF	TGTGCCTGGAGTGTACTCCACAGGGGGGGACCTGAAGCTTTCTTT
NA	TRBV6-5	TRBJ1-6	NA	CASSYESYNSPLHF	TGTGCCAGCAGTTACGAGAGTTATAATTCACCCCTCCACTTT
NA	TRBV4-1	TRBJ1-4	TRBD1	CASSQTGTDDEKLFF	TGCGCCAGCAGCCAAACCGGGACAGATGATGAAAAACTGTTTTTT
NA	TRBV5-1	TRBJ2-5	TRBD2	CASSAGPLQTSGGWETQYF	TGCGCCAGCAGCGCTGGACCCTTACAGACTAGCGGGGGTTGGGAGACCCAGTACTTC
NA	TRBV28	TRBJ1-2	NA	CASSGQLNGYTF	TGTGCCAGCAGTGGACAGCTAAATGGCTACACCTTC
once	TRBV2	TRBJ2-4	NA	CASSLISSIQYF	TGTGCCAGCTCCCTAATTTCATCCATTCAGTACTTC
NA	TRBV13	TRBJ1-6	NA	CASSLERPGSFNSPLHF	TGTGCCAGCAGCCTAGAGAGGCCAGGGTCGTTTAATTCACCCCTCCACTTT
NA	TRBV18	TRBJ2-3	TRBD2	CASSSPGGLADTQYF	TGTGCCAGCTCATCACCGGGGGGGCTCGCAGATACGCAGTATTTT
NA	TRBV24-1	TRBJ2-1	NA	CATSVDVAREQFF	TGTGCCACCAGTGTTGACGTTGCGCGGGAGCAGTTCTTC
NA	TRBV4-2	TRBJ1-6	TRBD1	CASSQGLTGVYNSPLHF	TGTGCCAGCAGCCAAGGCTTGACAGGGGTTTATAATTCACCCCTCCACTTT
NA	TRBV7-2	TRBJ1-3	NA	CASSSQSGSGNTIYF	TGTGCCAGCAGCTCCCAGTCGGGTTCTGGAAACACCATATATTTT
NA	TRBV9	TRBJ2-2	NA	CASSQFWTTNTGELFF	TGTGCCAGCAGCCAATTTTGGACAACGAACACCGGGGAGCTGTTTTTT
NA	TRBV30	TRBJ1-2	TRBD1	CAWSRDRPHGYTF	TGTGCCTGGAGTAGGGACAGACCCCATGGCTACACCTTC
NA	TRBV5-1	TRBJ2-3	TRBD2	CASSSLPTSGGADTQYF	TGCGCCAGCAGCTCGCTACCGACTAGCGGGGGGGCAGATACGCAGTATTTT
NA	TRBV28	TRBJ1-1	TRBD1	CASSMDRAVGTEAFF	TGTGCCAGCAGTATGGACAGGGCGGTCGGCACTGAAGCTTTCTTT
few	TRBV6-1	TRBJ2-7	TRBD1	CASSETGGLSYEQYF	TGTGCCAGCAGTGAAACAGGGGGTCTCTCCTACGAGCAGTACTTC
few	TRBV9	TRBJ1-6	NA	CASSVEGSRTLHF	TGTGCCAGCAGCGTAGAGGGGAGTAGGACCCTCCACTTT
NA	TRBV7-9	TRBJ2-1	TRBD2	CASSGGLAGNSYNEQFF	TGTGCCAGCAGCGGTGGACTAGCGGGGAACTCCTACAATGAGCAGTTCTTC
few	TRBV18	TRBJ1-2	TRBD1	CASSRTDRGRFENGYTF	TGTGCCAGCTCGCGTACGGACAGGGGGCGCTTTGAGAATGGCTACACCTTC
NA	TRBV7-9	TRBJ2-1	NA	CAADHRRNEQFF	TGTGCCGCCGACCACCGTAGGAATGAGCAGTTCTTC
NA	TRBV18	TRBJ2-7	TRBD1	CASSPGQGVEQYF	TGTGCCAGCTCACCAGGACAGGGCGTCGAGCAGTACTTC
NA	TRBV3-1/TRBV3-2	TRBJ1-4	NA	CASSQQPGTLNEKLFF	TGTGCCAGCAGCCAACAACCCGGGACGCTTAATGAAAAACTGTTTTTT
NA	TRBV10-1	TRBJ2-7	NA	CASSDLGGEQYF	TGCGCCAGCAGTGATTTGGGTGGCGAGCAGTACTTC
few	TRBV12-5	TRBJ1-4	NA	CASGLSGWGEKLFF	TGTGCTAGTGGTTTATCGGGCTGGGGTGAAAAACTGTTTTTT
NA	TRBV5-1	TRBJ2-3	TRBD1	CASSLATGGSTDTQYF	TGCGCCAGCAGCTTGGCGACAGGGGGGAGCACAGATACGCAGTATTTT
NA	TRBV18	TRBJ1-2	TRBD1	CASSPRQGQGARGYTF	TGTGCCAGCTCACCGAGGCAGGGACAGGGGGCGCGTGGCTACACCTTC
once	TRBV5-1	TRBJ1-1	NA	CASSPGRPEAFF	TGCGCCAGCAGCCCTGGTAGACCTGAAGCTTTCTTT
NA	TRBV6-1	TRBJ1-3	TRBD1	CASSENRGRSGNTIYF	TGTGCCAGCAGTGAAAACAGGGGGCGATCTGGAAACACCATATATTTT
NA	TRBV2	TRBJ2-5	TRBD2	CASSPGLAGTLQYF	TGTGCCAGCAGTCCGGGACTAGCGGGGACCCTCCAGTACTTC
once	TRBV10-3	TRBJ1-4	NA	CAISLGRMPTNEKLFF	TGTGCCATCAGCCTAGGGCGGATGCCAACTAATGAAAAACTGTTTTTT
NA	TRBV5-5	TRBJ1-4	NA	CASSPQRGNEKLFF	TGTGCCAGCAGCCCCCAGAGGGGTAATGAAAAACTGTTTTTT
NA	TRBV5-6	TRBJ2-7	NA	CASSPGRSYEQYF	TGTGCCAGCAGCCCTGGCCGGTCCTACGAGCAGTACTTC
NA	TRBV6-1	TRBJ1-2	NA	CASSESGPISYGYTF	TGTGCCAGCAGTGAATCCGGGCCAATAAGCTATGGCTACACCTTC
NA	TRBV20-1	TRBJ1-2	NA	CSASMPGQLYGYTF	TGCAGTGCTAGTATGCCAGGTCAACTCTATGGCTACACCTTC
NA	TRBV5-6	TRBJ2-3	NA	CASSLVRGRWADTQYF	TGTGCCAGCAGCTTGGTCAGGGGACGCTGGGCAGATACGCAGTATTTT
NA	TRBV19	TRBJ1-6	TRBD1	CASSMTGASPLHF	TGTGCCAGTAGTATGACAGGGGCTTCACCCCTCCACTTT
NA	TRBV7-9	TRBJ1-1	NA	CASSLGRAGNTEAFF	TGTGCCAGCAGCTTAGGACGGGCCGGGAACACTGAAGCTTTCTTT
once	TRBV14	TRBJ2-7	NA	CASSRTSTYEQYF	TGTGCCAGCAGCCGAACCTCTACCTACGAGCAGTACTTC
once	TRBV27	TRBJ1-1	NA	CASSSPGPAEAFF	TGTGCCAGCAGTTCCCCCGGCCCAGCTGAAGCTTTCTTT
NA	TRBV6-5	TRBJ2-7	NA	CASSEHVAYEQYF	TGTGCCAGCAGCGAGCATGTGGCCTACGAGCAGTACTTC
few	TRBV6-2/TRBV6-3	TRBJ1-1	TRBD1	CASSYQTGRTEAFF	TGTGCCAGCAGTTACCAGACAGGGAGGACTGAAGCTTTCTTT
NA	TRBV27	TRBJ1-6	TRBD1	CASSLLRGRGSPLHF	TGTGCCAGCAGTTTGCTTAGGGGGCGGGGTTCACCCCTCCACTTT
NA	TRBV5-4	TRBJ2-7	TRBD2	CASSSRGGSYEQYF	TGTGCCAGCAGCTCCCGGGGGGGCTCCTACGAGCAGTACTTC
NA	TRBV4-1	TRBJ1-4	TRBD1	CASSQPTEYRGRIEKLFF	TGCGCCAGCAGCCAGCCGACTGAATACAGGGGGCGTATTGAAAAACTGTTTTTT
NA	TRBV4-3	TRBJ1-2	NA	CASSQDGRPQNYGYTF	TGCGCCAGCAGCCAAGATGGGAGGCCCCAAAACTATGGCTACACCTTC
NA	TRBV28	TRBJ2-7	NA	CASSFESTYEQYF	TGTGCCAGCAGTTTCGAATCAACCTACGAGCAGTACTTC
once	TRBV3-1/TRBV3-2	TRBJ2-3	TRBD2	CASSHATSGGPDTQYF	TGTGCCAGCAGCCACGCTACTAGCGGGGGCCCAGATACGCAGTATTTT
NA	TRBV18	TRBJ2-3	TRBD1	CASSPGTGTDTQYF	TGTGCCAGCTCACCCGGGACAGGCACAGATACGCAGTATTTT
NA	TRBV9	TRBJ2-3	NA	CASSVGGLFEGQYF	TGTGCCAGCAGCGTAGGGGGACTTTTCGAGGGGCAGTATTTT
few	TRBV10-2	TRBJ2-5	NA	CASRTTWGQETQYF	TGCGCCAGCAGGACCACGTGGGGCCAAGAGACCCAGTACTTC
NA	TRBV11-3	TRBJ2-3	TRBD2	CASSARRGSTDTQYF	TGTGCCAGCAGCGCCAGGCGGGGGAGCACAGATACGCAGTATTTT
NA	TRBV10-1	TRBJ2-3	TRBD2	CASSRTAGAQYF	TGCGCCAGCAGCCGCACTGCGGGGGCGCAGTATTTT
NA	TRBV6-5	TRBJ2-1	NA	CASSYLWTKNNEQFF	TGTGCCAGCAGTTACTTATGGACTAAGAACAATGAGCAGTTCTTC
NA	TRBV7-9	TRBJ1-1	NA	CASRRGGMNTEAFF	TGTGCCAGCCGGAGGGGGGGAATGAACACTGAAGCTTTCTTT